This TCR beta chain was sequenced for a study of T-cell reconstitution after alpha-beta-depleted transplantation in children. Preparation of the TCRbeta library involved a method that used unique molecular identifiers. TCRdb used MiXCR to reprocess the PCR reads, holding one entry per CDR3 protein. The sample lists some 220,000 distinct CDR3 sequences, about 9.5% occurring once. V was clipped by 8 bases and J by 0 bases, with 10 bases between them. This CDR3 is built from 13 residues. The germline CDR1 and CDR2 sequences are SGHVS and FQNEAQ. This clonotype came up many times. Sequenced here: PBMCs from the stem cell graft donor, sampled from the stem cell graft. This chain links TRBV7-8 with TRBJ1-1; D remains unclear. The sequence was collected from a human donor who donated a stem cell graft to a child with acute lymphoblastic leukemia. CDR3 DNA sequence: TGTGCCAGCGGTAGAGGGTTGAACACTGAAGCTTTCTTT. Amino acids: CASGRGLNTEAFF. Full variable domain (rest looked up from reference TRBV7-8 and TRBJ1-1): GAGVSQSPRYKVAKRGQDVALRCDPISGHVSLFWYQQALGQGPEFLTYFQNEAQLDKSGLPSDRFFAERPEGSVSTLKIQRTQQEDSAVYLCASGRGLNTEAFFGQGTRLTVV.